Below, 29 T cell receptor beta chains from the same sample are listed, as sequenced in a study of identical twins. TCRdb re-derived calls from the 5' RACE reads in MiXCR, one entry per CDR3 protein. Of over 550,000 distinct CDR3 sequences detected, roughly 7.1% appear once; the ten largest clones hold over 1.5%. The same data also went into a second study, on yellow fever vaccine responses in identical twins.

The sample consisted of PBMCs. The receptors originated from a woman between 18 and 29 years old in good health.

This clonotype was observed many times. The chain couples TRBV7-9 to TRBJ1-6, with TRBD1 as a possible D gene (6 bases). The germline CDR1 and CDR2 sequences are SEHNR and FQNEAQ (reference sequence). CDR3 size: 17 residues. Trimming shortened V by 5 bases and J by 0 bases, and 14 bases separated the two germline ends. CDR3 in DNA: TGTGCCAGCAGCGGACTAACAGGGAGCTCCTATAATTCACCCCTCCACTTT. Residues: CASSGLTGSSYNSPLHF.

This clonotype was seen at least ten times. The chain has TRBV10-3 and TRBJ2-3; D is perhaps TRBD1 (5 bases). This CDR3 is built from 13 residues. Deletions cut 3 bases from V and 1 base from J, with 5 bases between. Germline V CDR1 and CDR2: ENHRY, SYGVKD. Written as DNA, the CDR3 is TGTGCCATCAGTGAACAGGGCACAGATACGCAGTATTTT. Translation: CAISEQGTDTQYF.

The V call is TRBV5-1, the J call TRBJ2-6, with D maybe TRBD2 (7 bases). V lost 0 bases, J lost 0 bases, and 13 bases lay in between. The length of the CDR3 is 18 residues. Germline-derived CDR1 and CDR2 are SGHRS and YFSETQ. This chain's CDR3 is CASSLGGGSYSGANVLTF. DNA of the CDR3: TGCGCCAGCAGCTTGGGGGGGGGCAGTTACTCTGGGGCCAACGTCCTGACTTTC. The whole variable domain, filled in from reference TRBV5-1 and TRBJ2-6, reads KAGVTQTPRYLIKTRGQQVTLSCSPISGHRSVSWYQQTPGQGLQFLFEYFSETQRNKGNFPGRFSGRQFSNSRSEMNVSTLELGDSALYLCASSLGGGSYSGANVLTFGAGSRLTVL.

There are many counts of this clonotype. The chain links TRBV6-5 to TRBJ1-2; D is undetermined. The CDR3 sequence is 12 residues long. Germline CDR1 reads MNHEY; CDR2 reads SVGAGI. Trimming removed 2 bases at V and 8 bases at J, with 9 bases between. CDR3 in DNA: TGTGCCAGCAGTTACGCCGGGTGGGGCTACACCTTC. Its translation is CASSYAGWGYTF.

The chain has TRBV11-2 and TRBJ2-1; 13 positions agree with TRBD2. The junction had 4 bases not matched to a gene; V was cut back by 5 bases and J by 9 bases. In germline, CDR1 is SGHAT, CDR2 FQNNGV. This CDR3 has 14 residues. CDR3 DNA sequence: TGTGCCAGCAGCGCTACTAGCGGGAGGGGTGAGCAGTTCTTC. It codes for CASSATSGRGEQFF.

This clonotype was picked up a small number of times. The chain is built from TRBV5-1 and TRBJ1-1; perhaps TRBD1 as D (5 bases). CDR3 length: 17 residues. The germline gives CDR1 SGHRS, CDR2 YFSETQ. The V gene lost 2 bases and the J gene lost 1 base, with 18 bases spanning the gap. The chain's CDR3 is CASSLGVGRQPNTEAFF. CDR3 DNA sequence: TGCGCCAGCAGCTTAGGTGTAGGGCGACAGCCGAACACTGAAGCTTTCTTT.

V and J are TRBV12-3 or TRBV12-4 and TRBJ2-3; D unresolved. CDR3 size: 16 residues. V gave up 1 base and J gave up 2 bases, with 13 bases separating them. This CDR3 is CASSLGRGPSTDTQYF. As DNA, the CDR3 is TGTGCCAGCAGTTTAGGTAGAGGACCATCCACAGATACGCAGTATTTT.

The chain uses TRBV6-2 or TRBV6-3 and TRBJ2-7; D is undetermined. CDR3 length equals 13 residues. CDR1 is MNHEY, CDR2 SVGEGT, per germline. Trimming took 0 bases from V and 3 from J, leaving 6 bases between them. The CDR3 DNA follows: TGTGCCAGCAGTTACTCGGCCTACTACGAGCAGTACTTC. Residues: CASSYSAYYEQYF.

This clonotype was picked up many times. The V and J genes are TRBV20-1 and TRBJ1-5; tentatively, D is TRBD1 (6 bases). The germline V and J ends were trimmed by 1 base and 5 bases, with 15 bases remaining between them. The CDR3 sequence is 15 residues long. Germline assignment: CDR1 DFQATT and CDR2 SNEGSKA (reference sequence). The CDR3 nucleotides read TGCAGTGCTAGAGGAGAACAGGGACTTTATCAGCCCCAGCATTTT. It is translated as CSARGEQGLYQPQHF.

There are a few counts of this clonotype. The chain recombines TRBV10-3 with TRBJ2-1, with 11 bases matching TRBD2. The J segment lost 9 bases and the V segment lost 9 bases, leaving 10 bases of the junction unmatched. The CDR3 covers 14 residues. Germline CDR1 ENHRY, CDR2 SYGVKD. CDR3 DNA sequence: TGTGCCATAACCCTAGCGGGGGGAGAGGGTGAGCAGTTCTTC. Amino acids: CAITLAGGEGEQFF.

This clonotype was detected only a few times. The chain recombines TRBV12-3 or TRBV12-4 with TRBJ1-4; a weak D match, TRBD1 (5 bases). Trimming took off 4 bases at V and 0 bases at J, with 18 bases between the two ends. The CDR3 has 18 amino acids. The CDR3: CASSSSGTRSSTNEKLFF. In nucleotides, the CDR3 is TGTGCCAGCAGTTCCTCCGGGACTAGGAGTTCAACTAATGAAAAACTGTTTTTT.

The rearrangement uses TRBV6-5 and TRBJ2-7, with TRBD2 identical over 7 bases. The CDR3 length is 15 residues. The germline V gene encodes CDR1 MNHEY and CDR2 SVGAGI. V lost 2 bases to trimming and J lost 6 bases; unmatched junction nucleotides: 10. The CDR3 nucleotides read TGTGCCAGCAGTTACACTCCGACTAGCTCTGGCGAGCAGTACTTC. Encoded protein: CASSYTPTSSGEQYF.

A few counts support this clonotype. The chain is built from TRBV20-1 and TRBJ1-5; TRBD1 is a possible D gene (5 bases). The V gene's germline CDR1 is DFQATT and CDR2 SNEGSKA (reference sequence). The V gene lost 2 bases and the J gene lost 4 bases, with 15 bases spanning the gap. The CDR3 has 15 residues. The CDR3 here is CSARKGVLGNQPQHF. CDR3 DNA sequence: TGCAGTGCTAGAAAAGGGGTTTTGGGGAATCAGCCCCAGCATTTT.

This clonotype was picked up a small number of times. J is TRBJ2-5 and V is TRBV5-1; TRBD2 is a possible D gene (6 bases). The V end was cut by 0 bases, the J end by 4 bases, with 16 bases between. Germline V gene lookup returns CDR1 SGHRS and CDR2 YFSETQ. This CDR3 comprises 16 residues. The CDR3 loop reads CASSLAYGGVRETQYF. DNA of the CDR3: TGCGCCAGCAGCTTGGCCTACGGGGGAGTACGAGAGACCCAGTACTTC.

The J gene is TRBJ2-1, the V gene TRBV5-1; possibly TRBD2 for D (5 bases). The V end was cut by 6 bases, the J end by 0 bases, with 13 bases between. The CDR3 consists of 15 residues. In germline, CDR1 is SGHRS, CDR2 YFSETQ. The CDR3 DNA reads TGCGCCAGCACCCTCGATGGGAGCTCCTACAATGAGCAGTTCTTC. It translates to CASTLDGSSYNEQFF.

This clonotype occurred many times. The rearrangement uses TRBV29-1 and TRBJ2-7, with TRBD2 matching 12 bases. Germline values: CDR1 SQVTM, CDR2 ANQGSEA. The J segment lost 3 bases and the V segment lost 2 bases, leaving 11 bases of the junction unmatched. The CDR3 is 17 residues long. The CDR3, as DNA: TGCAGCGTTGAATTCCGGACTAGCGGGATGGGGGACTACGAGCAGTACTTC. Its protein is CSVEFRTSGMGDYEQYF.

The chain is built from TRBV6-6 and TRBJ2-7; 7 nucleotides match TRBD1. V trimming: 6 bases; J trimming: 3 bases; junction bases outside the gene matches: 5. The CDR3 extends over 13 amino acids. Germline V gene data show CDR1 as MNHNY and CDR2 as SVGAGI (reference sequence). The CDR3 DNA sequence: TGTGCCAGCAGGTCCGGGACAGACTACGAGCAGTACGTC. Its translation is CASRSGTDYEQYV.

This clonotype was detected ten times or more. The chain has TRBV5-1 and TRBJ1-1; D might be TRBD1 (5 bases). V was pared by 3 bases and J by 4 bases, with 13 bases between. Germline CDR1 SGHRS, CDR2 YFSETQ. This CDR3 contains 14 residues. DNA for the CDR3: TGCGCCAGCAGCTCACAGGCCTTGCCCACTGAAGCTTTCTTT. Its protein is CASSSQALPTEAFF.

This sequence joins TRBV20-1 and TRBJ2-3; 7 bases align to TRBD1. The V gene end was trimmed by 0 bases and the J gene end by 4 bases; junction bases not matched to a gene: 10. The CDR3 extends over 16 amino acids. Germline V gene lookup returns CDR1 DFQATT and CDR2 SNEGSKA (reference sequence). CDR3 DNA: TGCAGTGCTAGAGATTGGGGACAGTTCGGCCCAGATACGCAGTATTTT. Protein sequence: CSARDWGQFGPDTQYF.

This clonotype was seen more than once but under ten times. The gene calls are TRBV10-1 and TRBJ2-2; 8 bases are shared with TRBD2. The germline V gene has CDR1 WNHNN and CDR2 SYGVQD (reference sequence). J lost 7 bases, V lost 5 bases, and 9 bases had no gene match. CDR3 length equals 15 residues. DNA for the CDR3: TGCGCCAGCAGTTACGACGGGGGGGGCCTCGGGGAGCTGTTTTTT. Protein sequence: CASSYDGGGLGELFF.

This clonotype was seen a handful of times. The chain couples TRBV7-2 to TRBJ2-1; D is uncertain. The length of the CDR3 is 16 residues. Per germline, CDR1 SGHTA and CDR2 FQGNSA. V shed 2 bases and J shed 0 bases, with 11 bases lying between them. CDR3 sequence (DNA): TGTGCCAGCAGCTTATATTGGGGTGGCTCCTACAATGAGCAGTTCTTC. This codes for CASSLYWGGSYNEQFF.

This clonotype was seen at least ten times. V is TRBV4-1 and J is TRBJ2-7; 12 nucleotides match TRBD2. The CDR3 consists of 16 residues. Germline V gene data show CDR1 as MGHRA and CDR2 as YSYEKL. V shed 1 base and J 2 bases; nucleotides not matched to a gene: 3. The CDR3 spells CASSQGTSGTPYEQYF. In DNA form, the CDR3 reads TGCGCCAGCAGCCAAGGGACTAGCGGGACACCCTACGAGCAGTACTTC.

CDR3 residues: CSAEGGGRWETQYF. The DNA for the CDR3 is TGCAGCGCCGAAGGTGGGGGGCGTTGGGAGACCCAGTACTTC. The chain has TRBV29-1 and TRBJ2-5; D may correspond to TRBD1 or TRBD2 (6 bases each). Deletions cut 7 bases from V and 5 bases from J, with 20 bases between. This CDR3 has 14 amino acids. Germline loops: CDR1 SQVTM, CDR2 ANQGSEA.

The chain couples TRBV5-1 to TRBJ2-3; D not resolved. CDR1 SGHRS and CDR2 YFSETQ come from the germline V gene. V was clipped by 7 bases and J by 2 bases, with 8 bases between them. The CDR3 is 12 residues long. The DNA of the CDR3 is TGCGCCAGCGGTGGGAACACAGATACGCAGTATTTT. Amino acids: CASGGNTDTQYF.

This clonotype was recorded many times. This chain uses TRBV5-1 with TRBJ2-5; D gene ambiguous. Trimming took 2 bases from V and 4 from J, leaving 9 bases between them. The germline V gene encodes CDR1 SGHRS and CDR2 YFSETQ. The CDR3 runs to 13 residues. CDR3 region: CASSFGFGETQYF. CDR3 nucleotide sequence: TGCGCCAGCAGCTTTGGGTTCGGAGAGACCCAGTACTTC.

The sample holds a few counts of this clonotype. The rearrangement links TRBV7-9 to TRBJ2-2; D not resolved. The V gene's germline CDR1 is SEHNR and CDR2 FQNEAQ (reference sequence). This CDR3 contains 14 residues. V lost 1 base and J 6 bases, leaving 9 bases between the germline ends. The CDR3 protein is CASSLDRVSGELFF. CDR3 DNA sequence: TGTGCCAGCAGCTTAGACCGGGTTTCCGGGGAGCTGTTTTTT.

The chain joins TRBV5-6 to TRBJ2-7; possibly TRBD2 for D (6 bases). Trimming left V 0 bases short and J 6 bases short, with 13 bases between. Looked up from germline, CDR1 is SGHDT and CDR2 is YYEEEE. The CDR3 is 14 amino acids. The CDR3 sequence is CASSLAGGTGEQYV. CDR3 in DNA: TGTGCCAGCAGCTTGGCCGGAGGGACCGGCGAGCAGTACGTC.

There are many counts of this clonotype. The chain is built from TRBV15 and TRBJ1-2, with D hard to call. There are 13 residues in the CDR3. Per germline, CDR1 LNHNV and CDR2 YYDKDF (reference sequence). Between the trimmed V and J ends, which lost 1 base and 1 base, there was a span of 4 bases. Here the CDR3 DNA reads TGTGCCACCAGCAGAGGCAGTAACTATGGCTACACCTTC. This encodes CATSRGSNYGYTF.

In this sample, this clonotype turned up a few times. This chain connects TRBV27 to TRBJ1-2; TRBD1 is a possible D gene (5 bases). Looked up from germline, CDR1 is MNHEY and CDR2 is SMNVEV (reference sequence). The CDR3 has 13 amino acids. V gave up 6 bases and J gave up 7 bases, with 15 bases separating them. CDR3 protein: CASRSGGFGGYTF. In nucleotides, the CDR3 is TGTGCCAGCAGGTCCGGGGGATTTGGTGGCTACACCTTC.